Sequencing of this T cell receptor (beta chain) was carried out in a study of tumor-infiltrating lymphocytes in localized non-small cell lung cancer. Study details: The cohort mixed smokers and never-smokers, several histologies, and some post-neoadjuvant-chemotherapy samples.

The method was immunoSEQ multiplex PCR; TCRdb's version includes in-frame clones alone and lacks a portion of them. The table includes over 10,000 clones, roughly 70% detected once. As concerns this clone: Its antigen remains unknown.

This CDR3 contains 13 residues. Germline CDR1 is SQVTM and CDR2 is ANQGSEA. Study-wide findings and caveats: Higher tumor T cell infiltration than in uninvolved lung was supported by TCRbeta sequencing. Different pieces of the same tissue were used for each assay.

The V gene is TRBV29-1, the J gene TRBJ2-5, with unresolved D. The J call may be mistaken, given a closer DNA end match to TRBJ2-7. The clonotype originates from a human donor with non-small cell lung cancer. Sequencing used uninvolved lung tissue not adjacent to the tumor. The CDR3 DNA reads TGCAGCGTTGGTATAGGAAACTCCTACGAGCAGTACTTC. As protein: CSVGIGNSYEQYF.